What follows describes a single TCR beta chain. Its antigen remains undetermined. There are no base qualities to consult, and no much larger clone falls within one base. The collaborating institutions used their own protocols to collect whole blood in K2EDTA tubes. Collaborator samples were shipped for TCRbeta analysis as frozen whole blood, isolated PBMCs, or DNA extracted from either sample type. The data were taken from a study of blood T cell repertoires in COVID-19 (dated by TCRdb to the early 2020s). For context, the study as a whole: Samples from collaborators originated in the United States, Italy and Spain and spanned both the acute and convalescent phases of COVID-19. Where HLA class I and class II types were available, the types were taken from metadata supplied by the sample provider, not from assay-based typing. The samples were drawn from the first 160 participants of the ongoing ImmuneRACE study and from over a thousand subjects provided by 6 global collaborators. The material from the prospective study consisted of cDNA or gDNA derived from T cells, B-cell-depleted T cells, or PBMCs. Sample metadata almost always included a de-identified subject ID, COVID-19 status, age in years and sex. A freely available public database, intended as a resource for researchers studying the immune response to SARS-CoV-2, is where the repertoires were released. Deeply sampled blood TCRbeta repertoires from subjects exposed to, actively infected with, or recovered from COVID-19 were included in the dataset. General conclusions and limits of the study: How much clinical and demographic metadata was included differed by source and by participant, and the metadata was provided uncurated.

TCRbeta CDR3 regions were amplified from genomic DNA using the immunoSEQ Assay, a bias-controlled multiplex PCR. Per the source publication's procedure: Nucleated cell counts per sample were estimated from amplification of reference gene primers within the assay. To quantify the absolute abundance of each unique TCRbeta CDR3 rearrangement, sequence reads were collapsed and filtered. For each sample, productive Simpson clonality was calculated as the square root of Simpson's diversity index across productive rearrangements. The immuneACCESS repertoire file appears here via TCRdb, limited to in-frame rearrangements. These files lack a portion of the clones; in checked studies, under half of the deficit traces to unresolved V genes, and the cause of the others is not known. Clone size and the V and J calls come from that table; the DNA yielded D and trimming. A total of about 88,000 clones appear in this sample, about 90% of them only once. Approximately 10% of the sample is held by the ten biggest clonotypes.

In the germline V gene (reference sequence), CDR1 corresponds to LGHDT and CDR2 to YNNKEL. Measured from the cysteine to the phenylalanine, the CDR3 is 13 residues long. Of all the DNA, just the CDR3 is kept, 39 bases in frame from base 1. The V end loses 2 bases and the J end loses 1 base, and a stretch of 5 bases separates them. The clonotype was recovered from a man aged 80 or over with acute or convalescent COVID-19. The chain employs TRBV3-1 (or the pseudogene TRBV3-2) and TRBJ1-1; too little of a D gene remains to name it. Input material: peripheral blood. The sequenced DNA: TGTGCCAGCAGCCAAAGACAGAACACTGAAGCTTTCTTT. Protein translation: CASSQRQNTEAFF.